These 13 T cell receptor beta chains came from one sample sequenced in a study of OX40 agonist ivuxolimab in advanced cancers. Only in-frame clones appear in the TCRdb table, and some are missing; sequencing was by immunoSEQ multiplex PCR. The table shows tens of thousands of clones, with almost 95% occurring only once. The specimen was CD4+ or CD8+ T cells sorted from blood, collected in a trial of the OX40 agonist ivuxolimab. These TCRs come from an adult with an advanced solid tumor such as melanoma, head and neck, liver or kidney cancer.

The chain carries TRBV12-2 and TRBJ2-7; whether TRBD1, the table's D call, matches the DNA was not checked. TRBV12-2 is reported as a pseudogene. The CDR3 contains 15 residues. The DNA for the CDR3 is TGTGCAAGTCGCCCCCCACAGGGGAGCTCCTACGAGCAGTACTTC. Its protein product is CASRPPQGSSYEQYF.

CDR3: CASSSGVVSYQPQHF. CDR3 in DNA: TGCGCCAGCAGCTCTGGGGTGGTCTCTTATCAGCCCCAGCATTTT. The chain uses TRBV5-1 and TRBJ1-5; D remains unclear. V dropped 3 bases and J dropped 5 bases, with 15 bases sitting between them. The germline V gene encodes CDR1 SGHRS and CDR2 YFSETQ. The CDR3 is 15 amino acids. Variable domain in full (rest from reference TRBV5-1 and TRBJ1-5): KAGVTQTPRYLIKTRGQQVTLSCSPISGHRSVSWYQQTPGQGLQFLFEYFSETQRNKGNFPGRFSGRQFSNSRSEMNVSTLELGDSALYLCASSSGVVSYQPQHFGDGTRLSIL.

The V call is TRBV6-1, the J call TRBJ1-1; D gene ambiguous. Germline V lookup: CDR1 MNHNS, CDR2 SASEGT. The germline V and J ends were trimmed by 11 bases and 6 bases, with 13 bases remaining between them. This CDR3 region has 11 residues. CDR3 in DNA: TGTGCCGTAAAGGTAACCCCTGAAGCTTTCTTT. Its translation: CAVKVTPEAFF.

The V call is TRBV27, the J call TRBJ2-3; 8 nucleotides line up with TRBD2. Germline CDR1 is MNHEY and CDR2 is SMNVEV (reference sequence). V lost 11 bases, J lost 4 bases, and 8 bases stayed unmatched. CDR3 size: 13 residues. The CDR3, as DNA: TGTGCCGGCGGGGGGAGGCACCCAGATACGCAGTATTTT. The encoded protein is CAGGGRHPDTQYF.

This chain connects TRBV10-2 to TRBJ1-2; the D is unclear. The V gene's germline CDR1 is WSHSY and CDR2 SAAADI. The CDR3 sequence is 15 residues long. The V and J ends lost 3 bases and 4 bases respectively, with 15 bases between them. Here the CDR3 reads CASSDIQRTIYGYTF. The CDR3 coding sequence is TGCGCCAGCAGTGATATACAGAGAACCATCTATGGCTACACCTTC.

CDR3 coding DNA: TGTGCCAGCAGCGTAGGGGGTTGGGGTCAGCCCCAGCATTTT. This codes for CASSVGGWGQPQHF. This chain links TRBV5-6 with TRBJ1-5, with TRBD1 as a possible D gene (6 bases). Trimming stripped 4 bases from V and 6 bases from J, with 14 bases between. Germline V gene lookup returns CDR1 SGHDT and CDR2 YYEEEE. CDR3 length: 14 amino acids. The variable domain in full, completed from reference TRBV5-6 and TRBJ1-5, reads DAGVTQSPTHLIKTRGQQVTLRCSPKSGHDTVSWYQQALGQGPQFIFQYYEEEERQRGNFPDRFSGHQFPNYSSELNVNALLLGDSALYLCASSVGGWGQPQHFGDGTRLSIL.

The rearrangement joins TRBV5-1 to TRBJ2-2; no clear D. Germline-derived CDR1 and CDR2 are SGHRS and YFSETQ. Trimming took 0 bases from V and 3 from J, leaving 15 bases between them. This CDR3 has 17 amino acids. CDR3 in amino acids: CASSLGLVAPYTGELFF. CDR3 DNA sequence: TGCGCCAGCAGCTTGGGATTAGTAGCACCTTACACCGGGGAGCTGTTTTTT.

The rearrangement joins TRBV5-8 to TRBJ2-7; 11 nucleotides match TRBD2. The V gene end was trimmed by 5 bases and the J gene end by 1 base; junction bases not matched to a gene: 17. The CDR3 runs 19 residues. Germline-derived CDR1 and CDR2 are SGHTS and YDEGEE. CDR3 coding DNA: TGTGCCAGCAGACCTAAGACAGTCCTCGGACTAGCGGGTTCCTACGAGCAGTACTTC. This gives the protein CASRPKTVLGLAGSYEQYF.

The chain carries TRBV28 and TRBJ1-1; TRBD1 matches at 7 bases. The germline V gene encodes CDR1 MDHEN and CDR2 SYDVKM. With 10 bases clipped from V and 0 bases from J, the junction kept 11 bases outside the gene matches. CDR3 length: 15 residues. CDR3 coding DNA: TGTGCCACCCGGACAGGAGACTTCATGAACACTGAAGCTTTCTTT. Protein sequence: CATRTGDFMNTEAFF.

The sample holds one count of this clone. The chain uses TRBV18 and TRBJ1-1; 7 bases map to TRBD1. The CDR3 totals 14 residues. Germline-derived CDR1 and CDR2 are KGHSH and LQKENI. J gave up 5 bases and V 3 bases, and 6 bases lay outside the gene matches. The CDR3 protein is CASSPRQGTTEAFF. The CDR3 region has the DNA TGTGCCAGCTCACCCCGACAGGGAACGACTGAAGCTTTCTTT.

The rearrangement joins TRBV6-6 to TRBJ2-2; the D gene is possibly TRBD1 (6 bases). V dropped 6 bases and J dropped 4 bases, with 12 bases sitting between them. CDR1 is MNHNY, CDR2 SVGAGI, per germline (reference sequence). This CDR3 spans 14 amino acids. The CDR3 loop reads CASSPGTFTGELFF. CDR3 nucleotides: TGTGCCAGCAGCCCCGGGACATTCACCGGGGAGCTGTTTTTT.

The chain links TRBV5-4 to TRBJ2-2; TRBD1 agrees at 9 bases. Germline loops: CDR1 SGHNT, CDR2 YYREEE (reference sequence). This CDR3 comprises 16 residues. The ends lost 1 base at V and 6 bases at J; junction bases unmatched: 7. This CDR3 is CASSLPMTGGPGELFF. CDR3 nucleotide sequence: TGTGCCAGCAGCTTGCCTATGACAGGGGGTCCCGGGGAGCTGTTTTTT.

For the CDR3, the DNA is TGTGCCAGCAGCTTGAGGAACCAAGAGACCCAGTACTTC. This gives the protein CASSLRNQETQYF. The chain has TRBV11-3 and TRBJ2-5; no firm D call. CDR1 and CDR2 (germline): SGHNT, YENEEA. The germline V and J ends were trimmed by 3 bases and 0 bases, with 5 bases remaining between them. This CDR3 is built from 13 residues.